This T cell receptor (beta chain) derives from a study of blood T cells in healthy people across ages. Together with a sample-barcoded 5' primer, a J-beta primer mix was included in a second PCR lasting roughly 6 to 12 cycles. Each cDNA was tagged by a template-switch adaptor containing 12 random nucleotides. TCRdb re-analysed the 5' RACE reads in MiXCR, keeping a single row per CDR3 protein. The profile covers about 970,000 distinct CDR3 sequences, with just over 50% appearing a single time and 20% to 25% taken by the ten largest. J lost 5 bases, V lost 6 bases, and 7 bases had no gene match. The germline V gene has CDR1 DFQATT and CDR2 SNEGSKA (reference sequence). The CDR3 contains 14 residues.

The chain couples TRBV20-1 to TRBJ2-7; TRBD2 matches at 13 bases. The clonotype was recovered from a woman aged 55-75 years in good health. What was sequenced was blood. The CDR3 reads CSATSGRAVNEQYF. The CDR3, as DNA: TGCAGTGCAACTAGCGGGAGGGCCGTTAACGAGCAGTACTTC.